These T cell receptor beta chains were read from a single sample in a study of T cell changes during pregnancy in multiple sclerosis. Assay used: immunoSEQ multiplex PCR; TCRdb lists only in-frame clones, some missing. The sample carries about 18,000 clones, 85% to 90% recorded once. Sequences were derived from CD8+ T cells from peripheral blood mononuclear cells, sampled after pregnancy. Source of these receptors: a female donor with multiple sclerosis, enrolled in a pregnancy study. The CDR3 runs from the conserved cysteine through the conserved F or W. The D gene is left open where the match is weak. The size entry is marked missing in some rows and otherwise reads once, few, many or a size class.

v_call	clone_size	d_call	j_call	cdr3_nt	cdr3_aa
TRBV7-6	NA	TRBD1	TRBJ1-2	TGTGCCAGCAGTACAGGGGATGGCTACACCTTC	CASSTGDGYTF
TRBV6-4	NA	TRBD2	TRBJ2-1	TGTGCCAGCAGTCTCACTAGCGGGGGGGCCAATGAGCAGTTCTTC	CASSLTSGGANEQFF
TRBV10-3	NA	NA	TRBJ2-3	TGTGCCATCAGTGAGTCTCACAGGGGCACAGATACGCAGTATTTT	CAISESHRGTDTQYF
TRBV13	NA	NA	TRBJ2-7	TGTGCCAGCAGCTTGGTTTATGAGGGACAATTCACCTACGAGCAGTACTTC	CASSLVYEGQFTYEQYF
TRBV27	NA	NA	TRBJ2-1	TGTGCCAGCAGTCCCCCCGAGGGAGCGGATGAGCAGTTCTTC	CASSPPEGADEQFF
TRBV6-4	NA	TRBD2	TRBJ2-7	TGTGCCAGCAGTGACGGAGCGGGGGAAGGAAACGAGCAGTACTTC	CASSDGAGEGNEQYF
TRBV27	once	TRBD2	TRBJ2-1	TGTGCCAGCAGTTTGGGCGGGAGCTCCTACAATGAGCAGTTCTTC	CASSLGGSSYNEQFF
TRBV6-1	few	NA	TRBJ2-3	TGTGCCAGCAGTGGACACCAAGAATCTCCAGATACGCAGTATTTT	CASSGHQESPDTQYF
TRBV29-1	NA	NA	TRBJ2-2	TGCAGCGTTGATAGCTTGGACACCGGGGAGCTGTTTTTT	CSVDSLDTGELFF
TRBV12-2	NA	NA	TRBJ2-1	TGTGCAAGTCGCTTAGCCTTGGACAGGGTACAAAATGAGCAGTTCTTC	CASRLALDRVQNEQFF
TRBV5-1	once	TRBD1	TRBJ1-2	TGCGCCAGCAGCTTGGACAGGGGTTTATGGGGCTACACCTTC	CASSLDRGLWGYTF
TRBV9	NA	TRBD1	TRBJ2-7	TGTGCCAGCAGCCCGACAGGGTTGACCTACGAGCAGTACTTC	CASSPTGLTYEQYF
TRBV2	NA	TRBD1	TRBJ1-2	TGTGCCAGCAGTGAAACGACAGGGGGGGCTCCTTATGGCTACACCTTC	CASSETTGGAPYGYTF
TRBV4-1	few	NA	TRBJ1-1	TGCGCCAGCAGCCAAGTAGACACTGAAGCTTTCTTT	CASSQVDTEAFF
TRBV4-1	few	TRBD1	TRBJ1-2	TGCGCCAGCAGCCAAGAAGTGGGACAGGTCTCCTATGGCTACACCTTC	CASSQEVGQVSYGYTF
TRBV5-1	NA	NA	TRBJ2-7	TGCGCCAGCAGCTTGCTAGGGGGAGCCTACGAGCAGTACTTC	CASSLLGGAYEQYF
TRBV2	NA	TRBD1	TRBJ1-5	TGTGCCAGCAGTCAAAGACAGGGGTTCGGGGATCAGCCCCAGCATTTT	CASSQRQGFGDQPQHF
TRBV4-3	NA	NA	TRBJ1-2	TGCGCCAGCAGCCAAGACGTCGGAACAGGGTGGTATGGCTACACCTTC	CASSQDVGTGWYGYTF
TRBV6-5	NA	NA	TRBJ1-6	TGTGCCAGCTCGCAGGACAGTTATAATTCACCCCTCCACTTT	CASSQDSYNSPLHF
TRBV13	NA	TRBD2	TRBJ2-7	TGTGCCAGCAGCCCCCGACTAGCGGCCTACGAGCAGTACTTC	CASSPRLAAYEQYF
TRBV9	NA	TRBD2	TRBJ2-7	TGTGCCAGCAGCCCAAGCGGGAGTGGGGTCGAGCAGTACTTC	CASSPSGSGVEQYF
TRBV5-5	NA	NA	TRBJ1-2	TGTGCCAGCAGCTTAAGACAGTTAAACTATGGCTACACCTTC	CASSLRQLNYGYTF
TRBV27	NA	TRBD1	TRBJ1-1	TGTGCCAGCAGTTTGGGACGCGGGACAGAGGCTTTCTTT	CASSLGRGTEAFF
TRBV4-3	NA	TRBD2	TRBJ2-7	TGCGCCAGCAGCCAAGGACTAGCGGTTTCCTACGAGCAGTACTTC	CASSQGLAVSYEQYF
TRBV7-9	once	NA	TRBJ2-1	TGTGCCAGCAGCCCCCAGGGGATAGCCTCCTACAATGAGCAGTTCTTC	CASSPQGIASYNEQFF
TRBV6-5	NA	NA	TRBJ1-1	TGTGCCAGCGAAGGGGCCCACCGGAACACTGAAGCTTTCTTT	CASEGAHRNTEAFF
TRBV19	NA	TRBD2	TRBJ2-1	TGTGCCAGTACGACTAGCGGCGCTTACAATGAGCAGTTCTTC	CASTTSGAYNEQFF
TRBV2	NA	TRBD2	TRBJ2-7	TGTGCCAGCCACGGACTAGGCGAGCAGTACTTC	CASHGLGEQYF
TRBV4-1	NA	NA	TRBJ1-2	TGCGCCAGCAGCCAAGATCAGGCCGGCCGGGGGGGCTACACCTTC	CASSQDQAGRGGYTF
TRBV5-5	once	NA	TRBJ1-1	TGTGCCAGCAGCTTAGGGGTGAACACTGAAGCTTTCTTT	CASSLGVNTEAFF
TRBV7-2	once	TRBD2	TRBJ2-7	TGTGCCAGCAGCTTAGTTCGGGACTATACCTACGAGCAGTACTTC	CASSLVRDYTYEQYF
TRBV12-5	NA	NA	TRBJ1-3	TGTGCTAGTGGTTTGGTCACCCAGCGTGGAAACACCATATATTTT	CASGLVTQRGNTIYF
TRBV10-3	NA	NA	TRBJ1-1	TGTGCCATCAGTGAGGATGGGTTGGAGTACAGGTCGGCTTTCTTT	CAISEDGLEYRSAFF
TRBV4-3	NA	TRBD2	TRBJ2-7	TGCGCCAGCAGCCAAGATCGAAGCGGGGGTGGTGAGCAGTACTTC	CASSQDRSGGGEQYF
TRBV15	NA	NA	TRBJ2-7	TGTGCCACCAGCAGAGATCTAGCTGGCGAGCAGTACTTC	CATSRDLAGEQYF
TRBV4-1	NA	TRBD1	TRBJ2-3	TGCGCCAGCAGCCAAGATCCGCCAGGGGGAACAGATACGCAGTATTTT	CASSQDPPGGTDTQYF
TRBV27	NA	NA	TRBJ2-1	TGTGCCAGCAGCCGATTACAGGGCAATGAGCAGTTCTTC	CASSRLQGNEQFF
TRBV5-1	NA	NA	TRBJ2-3	TGCGCCAGCAGCTTGGCCGTGGGGGGAATATACGATACGCAGTATTTT	CASSLAVGGIYDTQYF
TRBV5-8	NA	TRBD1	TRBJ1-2	TGTGCCAGCAGCTTACGACAGGGGGCCGACTATGGCTACACCTTC	CASSLRQGADYGYTF
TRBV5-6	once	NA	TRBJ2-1	TGTGCCAGCAGCTTCGGGTCAGGGGTAAACAATGAGCAGTTCTTC	CASSFGSGVNNEQFF